This passage covers 19 T cell receptor beta chains from one sample sequenced in a study of cytomegalovirus exposure and HLA in healthy donors. PCR used 60 Vbeta primers and 13 Jbeta primers. Here immunoSEQ multiplex PCR was the method, and the copy in TCRdb shows in-frame clones only, minus some. The repertoire holds over 150,000 clones, with roughly 80% as singletons. The specimen sequenced was PBMCs. The receptors were gathered from a woman aged 25 to 39 in good health and CMV-seropositive.

This chain uses TRBV7-8 with TRBJ2-3; TRBD2 matches at 12 bases. Trimming at V came to 6 bases and at J to 7 bases, leaving 14 bases not matched to a gene. This CDR3 has 17 residues. CDR1 and CDR2 (germline): SGHVS, FQNEAQ. CDR3 amino acids: CASSSLAGGQIQNTQYF. In DNA, the CDR3 is TGTGCCAGCAGTAGTCTAGCGGGGGGGCAAATTCAAAATACGCAGTATTTT. Full variable domain (missing parts from reference TRBV7-8 and TRBJ2-3): GAGVSQSPRYKVAKRGQDVALRCDPISGHVSLFWYQQALGQGPEFLTYFQNEAQLDKSGLPSDRFFAERPEGSVSTLKIQRTQQEDSAVYLCASSSLAGGQIQNTQYFGPGTRLTVL.

The chain is built from TRBV19 and TRBJ1-2; TRBD1 matches at 9 bases. Trimming cost V 6 bases and J 8 bases; bases outside gene matches: 10. This CDR3 has 14 amino acids. The germline V gene has CDR1 LNHDA and CDR2 SQIVND (reference sequence). In nucleotides, the CDR3 is TGTGCCAGTAGGATTACAGGGGGCGAACAAGGCTACACCTTC. Translated: CASRITGGEQGYTF.

The chain recombines TRBV19 with TRBJ2-3; TRBD2 matches 14 bases. V was pared by 6 bases and J by 4 bases, with 9 bases of the junction left unmatched. CDR3 length: 17 residues. The germline CDR1 and CDR2 sequences are LNHDA and SQIVND (reference sequence). CDR3 in amino acids: CASSSGLAGGLPDTQYF. The CDR3, as DNA: TGTGCCAGTAGCTCTGGACTAGCGGGGGGTCTCCCAGATACGCAGTATTTT.

The chain is built from TRBV10-3 and TRBJ1-6; tentatively, D is TRBD1 (6 bases). Trimming left V 4 bases short and J 0 bases short, with 16 bases between. Germline V gene data show CDR1 as ENHRY and CDR2 as SYGVKD. The CDR3 covers 18 residues. CDR3 DNA sequence: TGTGCCATCAGTGGAGGGGGTGCACGAAGCTCCTATAATTCACCCCTCCACTTT. The encoded protein is CAISGGGARSSYNSPLHF.

The table lists this clone with many counts. The genes are TRBV5-1 and TRBJ1-2; TRBD1 might be the D (6 bases). From germline, CDR1 is SGHRS and CDR2 YFSETQ. This CDR3 spans 14 amino acids. Trimming removed 4 bases at V and 4 bases at J, with 14 bases between. The CDR3 DNA follows: TGCGCCAGCAGCAAGGGGGAGGGACTCTATGGCTACACCTTC. Residues: CASSKGEGLYGYTF.

The CDR3 is CASSPPPRVGDEQYF. The CDR3 nucleotides are TGTGCCAGCAGCCCTCCCCCCAGGGTCGGCGACGAGCAGTACTTC. This rearrangement joins TRBV7-2 to TRBJ2-7, with D tentatively TRBD1 (5 bases). Germline CDR1 SGHTA, CDR2 FQGNSA. CDR3 size: 15 residues. With 5 bases removed from V and 5 bases from J, the gap between germline ends came to 19 bases. Combining the CDR3 with reference TRBV7-2 and TRBJ2-7 gives the whole variable domain GAGVSQSPSNKVTEKGKDVELRCDPISGHTALYWYRQSLGQGLEFLIYFQGNSAPDKSGLPSDRFSAERTGGSVSTLTIQRTQQEDSAVYLCASSPPPRVGDEQYFGPGTRLTVT.

The gene calls are TRBV6-6 and TRBJ2-2; D is unclear. Trimming took off 1 base at V and 7 bases at J, with 4 bases between the two ends. CDR3 length: 12 residues. Germline V CDR1 and CDR2: MNHNY, SVGAGI (reference sequence). CDR3: CASSYFLGELFF. CDR3 bases: TGTGCCAGCAGTTACTTCCTCGGGGAGCTGTTTTTT.

This clone was counted only a few times. J is TRBJ2-6 and V is TRBV5-4; D remains ambiguous. The CDR3 spans 16 residues. Per the germline V gene, CDR1 is SGHNT and CDR2 is YYREEE (reference sequence). V lost 5 bases to trimming and J lost 3 bases, with 15 bases between them. The CDR3 here is CASSPFLSVGANVLTF. In DNA form, the CDR3 reads TGTGCCAGCAGTCCTTTTCTCTCTGTTGGGGCCAACGTCCTGACTTTC.

V gene TRBV15 combines with J gene TRBJ1-5; possibly TRBD1 for D (6 bases). This CDR3 is built from 19 residues. The ends were cut back, 1 base at V and 0 bases at J, with 19 bases in the middle. CDR1 and CDR2 from the germline V gene are LNHNV and YYDKDF (reference sequence). The CDR3 nucleotides are TGTGCCACCAGCAGAGGTTACGGGACACGTGAAAGTAGCAATCAGCCCCAGCATTTT. It specifies CATSRGYGTRESSNQPQHF. The full variable domain, with the rest looked up from reference TRBV15 and TRBJ1-5, is DAMVIQNPRYQVTQFGKPVTLSCSQTLNHNVMYWYQQKSSQAPKLLFHYYDKDFNNEADTPDNFQSRRPNTSFCFLDIRSPGLGDTAMYLCATSRGYGTRESSNQPQHFGDGTRLSIL.

The V and J genes are TRBV5-5 and TRBJ2-4; TRBD1 might be the D (6 bases). The CDR3 has 15 residues. V was trimmed by 3 bases and J by 0 bases, leaving 10 bases between them. Germline V gene lookup returns CDR1 SGHKS and CDR2 YYEKEE (reference sequence). CDR3 DNA sequence: TGTGCCAGCAGCTCGTGGACAGAAGCCAAAAACATTCAGTACTTC. As protein: CASSSWTEAKNIQYF.

The V gene is TRBV28, the J gene TRBJ2-5; 10 bases match TRBD1. Gene TRBJ2-7 matches the end of the DNA better, so the J call may be wrong. Germline assignment: CDR1 MDHEN and CDR2 SYDVKM. This CDR3 region has 20 residues. The CDR3 region is CASSLPRERTGGKVVYEQYF. CDR3 DNA sequence: TGTGCCAGCAGTTTACCCAGAGAACGGACAGGGGGTAAGGTGGTCTACGAGCAGTACTTC.

The CDR3 protein is CASSLRSGQGYNSPLHF. In nucleotides, the CDR3 is TGTGCCAGCAGTTTACGTTCCGGACAGGGTTATAATTCACCCCTCCACTTT. The chain is built from TRBV27 and TRBJ1-6; 8 positions match TRBD1. Trimming at V came to 2 bases and at J to 4 bases, leaving 7 bases not matched to a gene. CDR3 length equals 17 residues. Germline-derived CDR1 and CDR2 are MNHEY and SMNVEV (reference sequence).

The chain recombines TRBV12-2 with TRBJ1-6; the table's D gene call, TRBD1, was not cross checked with the DNA. TRBV12-2 is tagged as a pseudogene. CDR3 size: 15 residues. The CDR3 loop reads CASRYRWGSTSPLHF. CDR3 nucleotides: TGTGCAAGTCGCTACAGGTGGGGATCTACCTCACCCCTCCACTTT.

This sequence joins TRBV6-1 and TRBJ2-7; TRBD1 agrees at 10 bases. The CDR3 sequence is 14 residues long. J gave up 1 base and V 6 bases, and 3 bases lay outside the gene matches. Germline V gives CDR1 MNHNS, CDR2 SASEGT. CDR3 residues: CASRDRGISYEQYF. The CDR3 DNA reads as TGTGCCAGCAGGGACAGGGGGATATCCTACGAGCAGTACTTC.

This chain joins TRBV19 and TRBJ1-4, with D unresolved. The CDR3 consists of 16 residues. V lost 4 bases and J 0 bases, leaving 12 bases between the germline ends. CDR1 LNHDA and CDR2 SQIVND come from the germline V gene (reference sequence). The CDR3 DNA sequence: TGTGCCAGTAGTAACAGTGAGATTGCAACTAATGAAAAACTGTTTTTT. Translated: CASSNSEIATNEKLFF.

The V gene is TRBV10-3, the J gene TRBJ1-6, with D tentatively TRBD1 (5 bases). Trimming shortened V by 6 bases and J by 6 bases, and 15 bases separated the two germline ends. CDR1 and CDR2 from the germline V gene are ENHRY and SYGVKD. There are 15 residues in the CDR3. The CDR3 protein is CAISVQGSGNSPLHF. The CDR3 nucleotides are TGTGCCATCAGCGTTCAGGGTTCCGGTAATTCACCCCTCCACTTT.

The V gene is TRBV5-4, the J gene TRBJ2-2; the match to TRBD1 covers 11 bases. J was trimmed by 3 bases and V by 4 bases; bases with no gene match: 5. Per germline, CDR1 SGHNT and CDR2 YYREEE (reference sequence). CDR3 length equals 16 residues. DNA of the CDR3: TGTGCCAGCAGCCCACGGGACAGGGGGGACACCGGGGAGCTGTTTTTT. As protein: CASSPRDRGDTGELFF.

The rearrangement links TRBV7-2 to TRBJ1-5; D gene uncertain. This CDR3 contains 14 residues. Per the germline V gene, CDR1 is SGHTA and CDR2 is FQGNSA. V shed 7 bases and J shed 2 bases, with 12 bases lying between them. CDR3 coding DNA: TGTGCCAGCACCTCGTACGGGGGCAATCAGCCCCAGCATTTT. Its protein is CASTSYGGNQPQHF.

CDR3 loop: CASSLSQGGYTEAFF. Written as DNA, the CDR3 is TGTGCCAGCTCACTCTCTCAGGGAGGCTACACTGAAGCTTTCTTT. The J gene is TRBJ1-1, the V gene TRBV18; D might be TRBD1 (5 bases). Germline V gene lookup returns CDR1 KGHSH and CDR2 LQKENI. V was pared by 4 bases and J by 3 bases, with 15 bases between. CDR3 length: 15 amino acids.